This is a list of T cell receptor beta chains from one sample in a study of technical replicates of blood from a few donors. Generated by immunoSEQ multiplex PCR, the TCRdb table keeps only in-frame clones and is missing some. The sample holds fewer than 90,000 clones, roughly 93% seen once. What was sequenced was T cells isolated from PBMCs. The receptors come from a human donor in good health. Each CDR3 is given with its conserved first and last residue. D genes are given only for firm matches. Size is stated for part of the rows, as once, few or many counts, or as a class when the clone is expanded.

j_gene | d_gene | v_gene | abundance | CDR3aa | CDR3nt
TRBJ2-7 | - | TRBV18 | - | CASSPTGDNEQYF | TGTGCCAGCTCACCCACGGGAGACAACGAGCAGTACTTC
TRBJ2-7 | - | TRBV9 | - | CASSEGGGASYEQYF | TGTGCCAGCAGCGAGGGAGGGGGGGCCTCCTACGAGCAGTACTTC
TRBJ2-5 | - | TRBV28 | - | CASSGPPRGETQYF | TGTGCCAGCAGTGGGCCACCTCGTGGGGAGACCCAGTACTTC
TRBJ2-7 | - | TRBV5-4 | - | CASSLYAGRNEQYF | TGTGCCAGCAGCTTGTATGCAGGGAGGAACGAGCAGTACTTC
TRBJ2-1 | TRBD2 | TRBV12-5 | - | CASGLGGGRAYNEQFF | TGTGCTAGTGGTTTGGGGGGCGGGAGGGCCTACAATGAGCAGTTCTTC
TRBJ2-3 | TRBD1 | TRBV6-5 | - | CASSLSPGQGWDTQYF | TGTGCCAGCAGTTTGAGCCCCGGACAGGGATGGGATACGCAGTATTTT
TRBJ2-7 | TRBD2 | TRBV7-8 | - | CASSLGSAGGSYEQYF | TGTGCCAGCAGCTTAGGATCGGCGGGAGGCTCCTACGAGCAGTACTTC
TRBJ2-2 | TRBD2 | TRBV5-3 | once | CARSPWGYREGTGELFF | TGTGCCAGAAGCCCGTGGGGATATAGGGAGGGCACCGGGGAGCTGTTTTTT
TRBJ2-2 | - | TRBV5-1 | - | CASSFMRQNHTGELFF | TGCGCCAGCAGCTTTATGCGACAGAATCACACCGGGGAGCTGTTTTTT
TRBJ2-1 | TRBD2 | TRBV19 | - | CASSIRGSGYNEQFF | TGTGCCAGTAGTATCCGCGGGAGCGGTTACAATGAGCAGTTCTTC
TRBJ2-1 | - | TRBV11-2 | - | CASTESGDTYNEQFF | TGTGCCAGCACCGAATCCGGGGACACGTACAATGAGCAGTTCTTC
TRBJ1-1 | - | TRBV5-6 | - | CASSFRELRTEAFF | TGTGCCAGCAGCTTCAGAGAGCTGAGGACTGAAGCTTTCTTT
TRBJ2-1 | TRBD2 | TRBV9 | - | CASSVEAGGGLNEQFF | TGTGCCAGCAGCGTAGAAGCCGGGGGGGGCCTAAATGAGCAGTTCTTC
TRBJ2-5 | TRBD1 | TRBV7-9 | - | CASSLEYRGGGETQYF | TGTGCCAGCAGCTTAGAGTATCGAGGGGGCGGAGAGACCCAGTACTTC
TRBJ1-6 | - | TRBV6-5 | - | CASSYGRQPENSPLHF | TGTGCCAGCAGTTACGGTCGACAGCCTGAGAATTCACCCCTCCACTTT
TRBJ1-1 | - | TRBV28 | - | CASSFTPGGDSLEAFF | TGTGCCAGCAGTTTCACCCCCGGGGGAGATTCACTTGAAGCTTTCTTT
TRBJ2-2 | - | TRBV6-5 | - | CASTLTAGSGELFF | TGTGCCAGCACACTCACTGCTGGTTCCGGGGAGCTGTTTTTT
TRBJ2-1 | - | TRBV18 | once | CASSPRTGANNEQFF | TGTGCCAGCTCACCACGAACAGGAGCAAACAATGAGCAGTTCTTC
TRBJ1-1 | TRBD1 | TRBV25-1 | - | CASARGQGLPEAFF | TGTGCCAGCGCAAGGGGACAGGGGTTACCTGAAGCTTTCTTT
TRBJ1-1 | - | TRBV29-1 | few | CSVDSGRNTEAFF | TGCAGCGTTGATTCGGGGAGGAACACTGAAGCTTTCTTT
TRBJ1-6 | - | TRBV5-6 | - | CASSPPEDSYNSPLHF | TGTGCCAGCAGCCCGCCCGAGGACTCCTATAATTCACCCCTCCACTTT
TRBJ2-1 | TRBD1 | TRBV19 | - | CASSMPGGSSYNEQFF | TGTGCCAGTAGTATGCCAGGGGGCAGCTCCTACAATGAGCAGTTCTTC
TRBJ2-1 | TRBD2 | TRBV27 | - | CASTRGSTNEQFF | TGTGCCAGCACTCGCGGGAGCACCAATGAGCAGTTCTTC
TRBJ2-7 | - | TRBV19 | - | CASSTAGYEQYF | TGTGCCAGTAGTACGGCGGGATACGAGCAGTACTTC
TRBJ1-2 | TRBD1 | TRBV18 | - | CASSPREPRDSRNYGYTF | TGTGCCAGCTCACCACGCGAACCTCGGGACAGTAGAAACTATGGCTACACCTTC
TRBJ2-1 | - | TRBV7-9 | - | CASSFRGADYNEQFF | TGTGCCAGCAGCTTTCGGGGGGCGGACTACAATGAGCAGTTCTTC
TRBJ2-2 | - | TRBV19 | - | CASSLRQGTKIHGELFF | TGTGCCAGTAGTCTCAGACAGGGGACTAAGATACACGGGGAGCTGTTTTTT
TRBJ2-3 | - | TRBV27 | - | CASSFGQADTQYF | TGTGCCAGCAGTTTTGGGCAGGCAGATACGCAGTATTTT
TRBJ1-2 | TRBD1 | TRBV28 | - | CATRTGSYGYTF | TGTGCCACCCGGACAGGGTCGTATGGCTACACCTTC
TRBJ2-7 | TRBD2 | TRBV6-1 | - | CATYLAGGPGEQYF | TGTGCCACCTACCTAGCGGGAGGGCCGGGCGAGCAGTACTTC
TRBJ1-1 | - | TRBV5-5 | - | CASSLFRGGPEAFF | TGTGCCAGCAGCTTGTTCAGGGGCGGCCCTGAAGCTTTCTTT
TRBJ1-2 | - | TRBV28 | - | CASSAGRYGYTF | TGTGCCAGCAGCGCAGGGCGGTATGGCTACACCTTC
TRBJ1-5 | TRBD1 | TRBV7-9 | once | CASSLFKRGRGQPQHF | TGTGCCAGCAGCTTATTCAAAAGGGGGCGCGGGCAGCCCCAGCATTTT
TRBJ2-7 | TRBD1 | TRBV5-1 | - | CASSLNRQGVDQQYF | TGCGCCAGCAGCTTGAACAGGCAGGGGGTTGATCAGCAGTACTTC
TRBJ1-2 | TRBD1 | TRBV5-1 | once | CASSLDGGQGPIGNYGYTF | TGCGCCAGCAGCTTGGACGGGGGACAGGGACCGATCGGTAACTATGGCTACACCTTC
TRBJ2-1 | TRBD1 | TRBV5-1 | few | CASSLDRGQNEQFF | TGCGCCAGCAGCTTGGACAGGGGGCAAAATGAGCAGTTCTTC
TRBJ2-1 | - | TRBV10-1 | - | CASSESKEGSNEQFF | TGCGCCAGCAGTGAGTCGAAGGAGGGGTCTAATGAGCAGTTCTTC
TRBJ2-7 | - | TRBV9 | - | CASSVATGGYEQYF | TGTGCCAGCAGCGTAGCTACAGGCGGCTACGAGCAGTACTTC
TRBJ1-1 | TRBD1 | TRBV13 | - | CASSFGTGGVEAFF | TGTGCCAGCAGCTTTGGGACAGGGGGAGTTGAAGCTTTCTTT
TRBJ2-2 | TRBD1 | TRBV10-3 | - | CAITGYVGQLNTGELFF | TGTGCCATCACCGGATACGTGGGACAGCTGAACACCGGGGAGCTGTTTTTT
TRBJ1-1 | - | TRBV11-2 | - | CASSFWLNTEAFF | TGTGCCAGCAGCTTCTGGCTGAACACTGAAGCTTTCTTT
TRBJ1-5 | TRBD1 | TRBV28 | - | CASSTTGQGRWNQPQHF | TGTGCCAGCAGTACCACGGGACAGGGCAGGTGGAATCAGCCCCAGCATTTT
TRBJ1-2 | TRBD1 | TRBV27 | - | CASSRDLQGDYGYTF | TGTGCCAGCAGTCGTGATTTACAGGGGGACTATGGCTACACCTTC
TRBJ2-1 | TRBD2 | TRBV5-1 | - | CASSFPGLAGSNEQFF | TGCGCCAGCAGCTTTCCGGGACTAGCGGGATCTAATGAGCAGTTCTTC
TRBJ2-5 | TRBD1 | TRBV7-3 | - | CASSLGTGRTQYF | TGTGCCAGCAGCTTAGGGACAGGGAGGACCCAGTACTTC
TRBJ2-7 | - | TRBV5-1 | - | CASSLDLGGIGYEQYF | TGCGCCAGCAGCTTGGATCTTGGGGGGATCGGGTACGAGCAGTACTTC
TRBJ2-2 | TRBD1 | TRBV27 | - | CASSLYYTPDRAGELFF | TGTGCCAGCAGTTTATATTATACCCCCGACAGGGCCGGGGAGCTGTTTTTT
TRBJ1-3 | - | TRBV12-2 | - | CASRLANEVDSGNTIYF | TGTGCAAGTCGCTTAGCGAACGAAGTAGACTCTGGAAACACCATATATTTT
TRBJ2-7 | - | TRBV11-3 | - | CASSFAGQKYEQYF | TGTGCCAGCAGCTTTGCGGGACAGAAATACGAGCAGTACTTC
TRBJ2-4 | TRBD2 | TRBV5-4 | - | CASSSGLAESAKNIQYF | TGTGCCAGCAGCTCGGGACTAGCCGAATCGGCCAAAAACATTCAGTACTTC
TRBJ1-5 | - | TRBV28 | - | CASSSLQGRQPQHF | TGTGCCAGCAGTTCCCTCCAGGGTAGGCAGCCCCAGCATTTT